Listed here are 26 T cell receptor beta chains from one sample, sequenced in a study of radiation and T cells in renal cell carcinoma. Profiled with immunoSEQ multiplex PCR; TCRdb holds only in-frame clones, not every one. In the table there are about 88,000 clones, 75% to 90% of which are singletons. Stated time point: baseline pretreatment blood. The treatment is: 15 Gy SBRT to primary tumor, nephrectomy 4 weeks later. The specimen comprised blood, sampled from a patient whose treatment included radiotherapy and nephrectomy. These receptors were collected from a man over 45 with renal cell carcinoma.

The V call is TRBV10-3, the J call TRBJ2-3, with 9 bases lining up with TRBD2. This CDR3 spans 16 amino acids. Germline V gene data show CDR1 as ENHRY and CDR2 as SYGVKD. J lost 4 bases, V lost 0 bases, and 5 bases had no gene match. The chain's CDR3 is CAISESAGGPPDTQYF. CDR3 sequence (DNA): TGTGCCATCAGTGAGTCGGCGGGGGGGCCCCCAGATACGCAGTATTTT.

This rearrangement joins TRBV5-1 to TRBJ2-5; 7 positions agree with TRBD2. V was clipped by 0 bases and J by 2 bases; unmatched bases: 4. Germline loops: CDR1 SGHRS, CDR2 YFSETQ. The CDR3 contains 15 residues. The CDR3, as DNA: TGCGCCAGCAGCTTGGCGGGGGGAGTACAAGAGACCCAGTACTTC. It specifies CASSLAGGVQETQYF.

This clone was counted only a few times. The chain couples TRBV7-6 to TRBJ1-6; D remains unclear. The CDR3 covers 14 residues. Germline-derived CDR1 and CDR2 are SGHVS and FNYEAQ. V lost 1 base to trimming and J lost 7 bases, with 8 bases between them. The CDR3 is CASSLGQLNSPLHF. CDR3 coding DNA: TGTGCCAGCAGCTTAGGACAACTGAATTCACCCCTCCACTTT.

This clone was seen only once. The chain recombines TRBV9 with TRBJ2-4; the D gene is possibly TRBD1 (5 bases). The germline V gene encodes CDR1 SGDLS and CDR2 YYNGEE. V gave up 2 bases and J gave up 0 bases, with 12 bases separating them. CDR3 length equals 16 residues. The DNA of the CDR3 is TGTGCCAGCAGCGTGTCGACAGATTTAGCCAAAAACATTCAGTACTTC. It translates to CASSVSTDLAKNIQYF.

The chain is built from TRBV7-9 and TRBJ2-1; possible D gene TRBD1, 5 bases. This CDR3 has 13 amino acids. Germline CDR1 is SEHNR and CDR2 is FQNEAQ (reference sequence). The ends were cut back, 3 bases at V and 6 bases at J, with 9 bases in the middle. CDR3 protein: CASSFAGSNEQFF. The CDR3 coding sequence is TGTGCCAGCAGCTTCGCAGGGTCCAATGAGCAGTTCTTC.

The chain carries TRBV23-1 and TRBJ2-7; D is ambiguous. TRBV23-1 is labeled an ORF, and its function is uncertain. V was cut by 0 bases and J by 2 bases, with 11 bases left in between. The CDR3 contains 15 residues. CDR3 nucleotides: TGCGCCAGCAGTCAATCCGAGACTGTTACCTACGAGCAGTACTTC. It yields the protein CASSQSETVTYEQYF.

This clone showed up just once. This chain connects TRBV9 to TRBJ2-3; D gene unclear. Per the germline V gene, CDR1 is SGDLS and CDR2 is YYNGEE. The CDR3 loop spans 13 amino acids. V lost 0 bases and J lost 0, with 2 bases in between. CDR3 residues: CASSVASTDTQYF. In DNA, the CDR3 is TGTGCCAGCAGCGTAGCCAGCACAGATACGCAGTATTTT.

This clone showed up just once. The genes are TRBV6-1 and TRBJ1-1; D is ambiguous. CDR1 and CDR2 (germline): MNHNS, SASEGT. V lost 6 bases, J lost 1 base, and 9 bases lay in between. The length of the CDR3 is 13 residues. The DNA of the CDR3 is TGTGCCAGCAGGGTCAAACCGAACACTGAAGCTTTCTTT. This sequence encodes CASRVKPNTEAFF.

The chain links TRBV5-4 to TRBJ2-5; D gene ambiguous. CDR1 is SGHNT, CDR2 YYREEE, per germline (reference sequence). The CDR3 has 14 residues. The germline V and J ends were trimmed by 4 bases and 9 bases, with 19 bases remaining between them. The DNA of the CDR3 is TGTGCCAGCAGCCCGGCCGACGGGCCCCCGGCCCAGTACTTC. Its protein product is CASSPADGPPAQYF. Using reference TRBV5-4 and TRBJ2-5 for the parts outside the CDR3, the full variable domain is ETGVTQSPTHLIKTRGQQVTLRCSSQSGHNTVSWYQQALGQGPQFIFQYYREEENGRGNFPPRFSGLQFPNYSSELNVNALELDDSALYLCASSPADGPPAQYFGPGTRLLVL.

This chain uses TRBV5-4 with TRBJ2-5; 7 nucleotides align to TRBD2. The CDR3 is made up of 14 amino acids. Germline trimming cut 6 bases from V and 0 bases from J; bases unmatched to any gene: 5. The germline V gene encodes CDR1 SGHNT and CDR2 YYREEE (reference sequence). CDR3 region: CASNSLADQETQYF. CDR3 in DNA: TGTGCCAGCAACTCCCTAGCGGACCAAGAGACCCAGTACTTC. Combining the CDR3 with reference TRBV5-4 and TRBJ2-5 gives the whole variable domain ETGVTQSPTHLIKTRGQQVTLRCSSQSGHNTVSWYQQALGQGPQFIFQYYREEENGRGNFPPRFSGLQFPNYSSELNVNALELDDSALYLCASNSLADQETQYFGPGTRLLVL.

This sequence joins TRBV6-1 and TRBJ2-4; 8 bases map to TRBD2. The germline CDR1 and CDR2 sequences are MNHNS and SASEGT. This CDR3 spans 15 amino acids. V was clipped by 4 bases and J by 2 bases; unmatched bases: 4. CDR3 DNA sequence: TGTGCCAGCAGTGTAGCGGGGACAACCAAAAACATTCAGTACTTC. Protein: CASSVAGTTKNIQYF.

The CDR3 coding sequence is TGTGCCAGCAGTGAGTCGCGGTCTAGCACAGATACGCAGTATTTT. Translation gives CASSESRSSTDTQYF. J is TRBJ2-3 and V is TRBV6-1; D is unresolved. This CDR3 is built from 15 residues. Germline values: CDR1 MNHNS, CDR2 SASEGT. V gave up 3 bases and J gave up 0 bases, with 10 bases separating them.

The chain is built from TRBV18 and TRBJ2-2; D not certain. Trimming pared 3 bases from V and 0 bases from J, leaving 11 bases between. Germline assignment: CDR1 KGHSH and CDR2 LQKENI. This CDR3 region has 16 residues. The DNA of the CDR3 is TGTGCCAGCTCACCTCCGTCCAGATCGAACACCGGGGAGCTGTTTTTT. Translating it yields CASSPPSRSNTGELFF. The full variable domain, its missing parts supplied by reference TRBV18 and TRBJ2-2, is NAGVMQNPRHLVRRRGQEARLRCSPMKGHSHVYWYRQLPEEGLKFMVYLQKENIIDESGMPKERFSAEFPKEGPSILRIQQVVRGDSAAYFCASSPPSRSNTGELFFGEGSRLTVL.

The V gene is TRBV9, the J gene TRBJ2-1; 11 bases match TRBD2. The ends lost 0 bases at V and 4 bases at J; junction bases unmatched: 6. This CDR3 region has 17 residues. Germline assignment: CDR1 SGDLS and CDR2 YYNGEE. The CDR3 bases are TGTGCCAGCAGCGTAGGAATAGCGGGGGGGCCGTACAATGAGCAGTTCTTC. As protein: CASSVGIAGGPYNEQFF. The full variable domain, with the rest looked up from reference TRBV9 and TRBJ2-1, is DSGVTQTPKHLITATGQRVTLRCSPRSGDLSVYWYQQSLDQGLQFLIQYYNGEERAKGNILERFSAQQFPDLHSELNLSSLELGDSALYFCASSVGIAGGPYNEQFFGPGTRLTVL.

This clone has only a few counts. As DNA, the CDR3 is TGTGCTAGTGGTTTGATCGAGGGGCCAGCTTTCTTT. This encodes CASGLIEGPAFF. The rearrangement joins TRBV12-5 to TRBJ1-1; D possibly corresponds to TRBD1 (5 bases). CDR1 and CDR2 (germline): LGHNT, FRNRAP. The CDR3 is 12 amino acids. Trimming shortened V by 2 bases and J by 10 bases, and 11 bases separated the two germline ends.

The chain combines TRBV19 with TRBJ2-5, with TRBD2 matching over 8 bases. V shed 5 bases, J shed 2 bases, and the junction held 10 bases outside the gene matches. Germline V CDR1 and CDR2: LNHDA, SQIVND (reference sequence). The CDR3 loop spans 16 amino acids. In DNA form, the CDR3 reads TGTGCCAGTAGTCTCTACCGGGGGGGCGGTCAAGAGACCCAGTACTTC. Protein sequence: CASSLYRGGGQETQYF.

The genes are TRBV9 and TRBJ1-5, with D unclear. Germline V gene sequence: CDR1 SGDLS, CDR2 YYNGEE. Trimming took off 0 bases at V and 5 bases at J, with 6 bases between the two ends. The CDR3 has 13 residues. Here the CDR3 reads CASSVAPDQPQHF. CDR3 bases: TGTGCCAGCAGCGTAGCCCCCGATCAGCCCCAGCATTTT.

This clone was observed a single time. The rearrangement uses TRBV6-4 and TRBJ2-2; 8 bases line up with TRBD1. Germline-derived CDR1 and CDR2 are MRHNA and SNTAGT. J was trimmed by 4 bases and V by 7 bases; bases with no gene match: 11. This CDR3 is built from 16 residues. CDR3 in DNA: TGTGCCAGCAACTGGCAAGGACAGGGCAGCACCGGGGAGCTGTTTTTT. Translating gives CASNWQGQGSTGELFF.

This sequence joins TRBV6-6 and TRBJ2-7; TRBD1 or TRBD2 may be the D gene (6 bases each). There are 13 residues in the CDR3. Germline CDR1 reads MNHNY; CDR2 reads SVGAGI (reference sequence). Trimming removed 3 bases from V and 6 bases from J, with 12 bases in between. The CDR3 protein is CASSYGGLVEQYF. The CDR3 DNA is TGTGCCAGCAGTTATGGGGGGCTGGTCGAGCAGTACTTC.

The rearrangement uses TRBV6-5 and TRBJ2-5; D may be TRBD1 or TRBD2 (5 bases each). Near its end, the DNA agrees better with TRBJ2-7, so the J call may be wrong. The CDR3 runs 14 residues. Germline V gene sequence: CDR1 MNHEY, CDR2 SVGAGI. The CDR3 here is CASSGDASSYEQYF. The CDR3 nucleotides read TGTGCCAGCAGTGGGGACGCGAGCTCCTACGAGCAGTACTTC.

V usage is TRBV7-6 and J usage is TRBJ2-2; D unclear. CDR3 length: 16 amino acids. Trimming took 0 bases from V and 1 from J, leaving 9 bases between them. Germline values: CDR1 SGHVS, CDR2 FNYEAQ. The CDR3 reads CASSLAQTGNTGELFF. The DNA for the CDR3 is TGTGCCAGCAGCTTAGCACAGACGGGGAACACCGGGGAGCTGTTTTTT.

The chain recombines TRBV7-2 with TRBJ1-3, with TRBD1 as a possible D gene (6 bases). Germline V gene lookup returns CDR1 SGHTA and CDR2 FQGNSA. The V end was cut by 5 bases, the J end by 2 bases, with 13 bases between. The CDR3 totals 15 residues. This CDR3 is CASSPQGLTGNTIYF. The CDR3 coding sequence is TGTGCCAGCAGCCCGCAGGGGTTAACTGGAAACACCATATATTTT.

Points on this clone: The same CDR3 also results from other DNA sequences found in this sample. The gene calls are TRBV18 and TRBJ2-5; D gene ambiguous. Trimming stripped 2 bases from V and 2 bases from J, with 9 bases between. The CDR3 extends over 14 amino acids. Germline loops: CDR1 KGHSH, CDR2 LQKENI. Written as DNA, the CDR3 is TGTGCCAGCTCACCAGGATTGGGGCAAGAGACCCAGTACTTC. Residues: CASSPGLGQETQYF.

This clone came up once. V gene TRBV2 combines with J gene TRBJ2-3; unclear D gene. V gave up 6 bases and J gave up 0 bases, with 13 bases separating them. The CDR3 covers 15 residues. Germline V lookup: CDR1 SNHLY, CDR2 FYNNEI. The DNA of the CDR3 is TGTGCCAGCAGCGGGTCCCCCGCAAGCACAGATACGCAGTATTTT. This codes for CASSGSPASTDTQYF.

This clone was detected only a few times. This chain joins TRBV2 and TRBJ1-1; the D gene is possibly TRBD1 (5 bases). Trimming stripped 0 bases from V and 10 bases from J, with 9 bases between. This CDR3 spans 12 amino acids. Germline CDR1 reads SNHLY; CDR2 reads FYNNEI. CDR3 nucleotides: TGTGCCAGCAGTGAAGCCGGGGCGGGAGCTTTCTTT. This gives the protein CASSEAGAGAFF.

The V gene is TRBV29-1, the J gene TRBJ2-1; 7 bases match TRBD2. CDR1 and CDR2 (germline): SQVTM, ANQGSEA. The CDR3 consists of 12 residues. Trimming took 6 bases from V and 8 from J; bases not matched to a gene: 7. Here the CDR3 reads CSVYGGRDEQFF. DNA of the CDR3: TGCAGCGTCTACGGGGGGAGGGATGAGCAGTTCTTC.